One sample yielded the 21 T cell receptor beta chains listed below, sequenced in a study of shared clonotypes between healthy human individuals. Here immunoSEQ multiplex PCR was the method, and the copy in TCRdb shows in-frame clones only, minus some. The top ten clones hold roughly 0.13% of a sample with about 2 million clones, about 95% of them seen once. The source material was naive CD4+ T cells sorted from blood. Subset described: CD45RA+ positively selected. These receptors were taken from a man between 18 and 35 years old in good health.

The chain joins TRBV5-1 to TRBJ1-4, with D uncertain. The CDR3 is 13 amino acids. In germline, CDR1 is SGHRS, CDR2 YFSETQ. Trimming shortened V by 4 bases and J by 7 bases, and 11 bases separated the two germline ends. The CDR3 loop reads CASSAGLREKLFF. CDR3 sequence (DNA): TGCGCCAGCAGCGCCGGACTGCGTGAAAAACTGTTTTTT.

V and J are TRBV28 and TRBJ1-6; D unresolved. V was shortened by 5 bases and J by 7 bases, with 15 bases between the two germline ends. The CDR3 is 15 amino acids. From germline, CDR1 is MDHEN and CDR2 SYDVKM. CDR3 in DNA: TGTGCCAGCAGTCCTCCGGCCGGGCAGAATTCACCCCTCCACTTT. Translated, it gives CASSPPAGQNSPLHF.

The DNA for the CDR3 is TGTGCCAAGTGGGGTTACACCTTC. This codes for CAKWGYTF. The chain combines TRBV6-4 with TRBJ1-2; D is undetermined. Per the germline V gene, CDR1 is MRHNA and CDR2 is SNTAGT. The CDR3 sequence is 8 residues long. V was pared by 10 bases and J by 11 bases, with 8 bases between.

The chain is built from TRBV7-8 and TRBJ2-3, with D unclear. Deletions cut 3 bases from V and 1 base from J, with 8 bases between. The length of the CDR3 is 14 residues. The germline CDR1 and CDR2 sequences are SGHVS and FQNEAQ. The CDR3 protein is CASSLSRGTDTQYF. The CDR3 DNA sequence: TGTGCCAGCAGCTTGAGTAGGGGCACAGATACGCAGTATTTT.

The V and J genes are TRBV27 and TRBJ2-5, with unresolved D. With 5 bases removed from V and 5 bases from J, the gap between germline ends came to 12 bases. CDR1 MNHEY and CDR2 SMNVEV come from the germline V gene (reference sequence). The CDR3 consists of 13 residues. The DNA for the CDR3 is TGTGCCAGCAGTGGGCCTTCGATGGAGACCCAGTACTTC. Protein product: CASSGPSMETQYF.

With respect to this clone: This sample also contains other DNA sequences that code for the same CDR3. The gene calls are TRBV5-1 and TRBJ2-2, with D unclear. From germline, CDR1 is SGHRS and CDR2 YFSETQ. The CDR3 consists of 14 residues. Trimming pared 2 bases from V and 1 base from J, leaving 6 bases between. CDR3 protein: CASSFGQNTGELFF. The DNA of the CDR3 is TGCGCCAGCAGCTTTGGGCAGAACACCGGGGAGCTGTTTTTT.

V is TRBV25-1 and J is TRBJ1-1; no definite D call. Germline loops: CDR1 MGHDK, CDR2 SYGVNS. The CDR3 runs 13 residues. V was shortened by 1 base and J by 3 bases, with 6 bases between the two germline ends. The CDR3 sequence: CASSEWADTEAFF. In nucleotides, the CDR3 is TGTGCCAGCAGTGAATGGGCGGACACTGAAGCTTTCTTT.

This clone was recorded many times. The gene calls are TRBV6-6 and TRBJ1-6, with D perhaps TRBD1 (5 bases). Germline V gives CDR1 MNHNY, CDR2 SVGAGI (reference sequence). The CDR3 extends over 15 amino acids. Trimming pared 5 bases from V and 0 bases from J, leaving 8 bases between. For the CDR3, the DNA is TGTGCCAGCAGTCGACAGAGCTCCTATAATTCACCCCTCCACTTT. This encodes CASSRQSSYNSPLHF.

Worth noting for this clone: The sample has other DNA sequences that encode this CDR3 too. The chain joins TRBV29-1 to TRBJ2-5, with D tentatively TRBD1 (6 bases). The CDR3 totals 11 residues. Germline V gives CDR1 SQVTM, CDR2 ANQGSEA. Between the trimmed V and J ends, which lost 7 bases and 2 bases, there was a span of 8 bases. CDR3 sequence (DNA): TGCAGCGGGGGGCAACAAGAGACCCAGTACTTC. Translating gives CSGGQQETQYF. The complete variable domain, with remaining parts taken from reference TRBV29-1 and TRBJ2-5, reads SAVISQKPSRDICQRGTSLTIQCQVDSQVTMMFWYRQQPGQSLTLIATANQGSEATYESGFVIDKFPISRPNLTFSTLTVSNMSPEDSSIYLCSGGQQETQYFGPGTRLLVL.

V and J are TRBV19 and TRBJ2-5; possible D gene TRBD1, 5 bases. With 5 bases removed from V and 1 base from J, the gap between germline ends came to 14 bases. Germline CDR1 reads LNHDA; CDR2 reads SQIVND (reference sequence). The CDR3 runs 15 residues. The CDR3 loop reads CASSEQTAAQETQYF. CDR3 bases: TGTGCCAGTAGTGAGCAGACAGCCGCCCAAGAGACCCAGTACTTC.

The V and J genes are TRBV28 and TRBJ1-2, with D unresolved. This CDR3 is built from 13 residues. V was pared by 2 bases and J by 5 bases, with 9 bases between. Germline CDR1 reads MDHEN; CDR2 reads SYDVKM. The CDR3 spells CASSLVETYGYTF. As DNA, the CDR3 is TGTGCCAGCAGTTTAGTGGAGACTTATGGCTACACCTTC.

Concerning this clone itself: The sample contains more than one DNA sequence encoding this CDR3. V usage is TRBV5-1 and J usage is TRBJ1-1, with TRBD1 as a possible D gene (6 bases). The germline CDR1 and CDR2 sequences are SGHRS and YFSETQ. Trimming took 2 bases from V and 0 from J, leaving 8 bases between them. The CDR3 is 14 amino acids. For the CDR3, the DNA is TGCGCCAGCAGCTTCACAGGGTTGAACACTGAAGCTTTCTTT. It encodes CASSFTGLNTEAFF.

This clone was detected only once. This rearrangement joins TRBV27 to TRBJ1-6; unclear D gene. The CDR3 length is 13 residues. The V and J ends lost 5 bases and 10 bases respectively, with 12 bases between them. Germline lookup yields CDR1 MNHEY and CDR2 SMNVEV (reference sequence). Here the CDR3 DNA reads TGTGCCAGCAGTCTAAGGGAGTTATCACCCCTCCACTTT. Its protein is CASSLRELSPLHF.

The chain has TRBV7-2 and TRBJ1-2, with 10 bases lining up with TRBD1. The CDR3 runs to 15 residues. The V gene's germline CDR1 is SGHTA and CDR2 FQGNSA. After removal of 3 bases from V and 8 bases from J, the junction contained 9 bases not matched to a gene. In DNA, the CDR3 is TGTGCCAGCAGCTTCTTGGGACAGGGGTTAGGGGGCTACACCTTC. Translation: CASSFLGQGLGGYTF.

This sequence joins TRBV10-2 and TRBJ1-1; D not resolved. V was clipped by 0 bases and J by 1 base, with 9 bases between them. Germline lookup yields CDR1 WSHSY and CDR2 SAAADI. The CDR3 totals 15 residues. The CDR3 region is CASSESVPPNTEAFF. CDR3 in DNA: TGCGCCAGCAGTGAGTCGGTCCCACCGAACACTGAAGCTTTCTTT.

With regard to this clone: Other DNA sequences within the sample encode an identical CDR3. CDR3 sequence (DNA): TGCGCCAGCAGCCAGGGACAGGGCACAGATACGCAGTATTTT. Encoded protein: CASSQGQGTDTQYF. This rearrangement joins TRBV5-1 to TRBJ2-3, with 8 bases aligning to TRBD1. V trimming: 4 bases; J trimming: 1 base; junction bases outside the gene matches: 2. The CDR3 has 14 residues. CDR1 SGHRS and CDR2 YFSETQ come from the germline V gene.

The chain links TRBV4-3 to TRBJ2-3, with D perhaps matching TRBD2 (6 bases). The length of the CDR3 is 14 residues. V was clipped by 3 bases and J by 4 bases, with 11 bases between them. Germline CDR1 reads LGHNA; CDR2 reads YSLEER. CDR3 bases: TGCGCCAGCAGCCAGGCCAGCGGGTCAGATACGCAGTATTTT. Translating gives CASSQASGSDTQYF.

About this clone: The sample carries other DNA sequences with the same CDR3. V and J are TRBV18 and TRBJ2-3, with 9 bases aligning to TRBD2. The V gene end was trimmed by 1 base and the J gene end by 1 base; junction bases not matched to a gene: 0. Per the germline V gene, CDR1 is KGHSH and CDR2 is LQKENI. This CDR3 is built from 15 residues. The CDR3 region has the DNA TGTGCCAGCTCACCACGGACTAGCGGCACAGATACGCAGTATTTT. Encoded protein: CASSPRTSGTDTQYF.

The CDR3: CASLGLVFNEQYF. CDR3 sequence (DNA): TGTGCCAGCCTCGGACTAGTTTTTAACGAGCAGTACTTC. This sequence joins TRBV2 and TRBJ2-7; 7 nucleotides line up with TRBD2. V shed 8 bases and J 5 bases; nucleotides not matched to a gene: 9. Germline lookup yields CDR1 SNHLY and CDR2 FYNNEI. The length of the CDR3 is 13 residues. Complete variable domain (other parts from reference TRBV2 and TRBJ2-7): EPEVTQTPSHQVTQMGQEVILRCVPISNHLYFYWYRQILGQKVEFLVSFYNNEISEKSEIFDDQFSVERPDGSNFTLKIRSTKLEDSAMYFCASLGLVFNEQYFGPGTRLTVT.

J is TRBJ2-4 and V is TRBV2; D gene ambiguous. Germline loops: CDR1 SNHLY, CDR2 FYNNEI. The germline V and J ends were trimmed by 5 bases and 2 bases, with 13 bases remaining between them. The CDR3 runs to 15 residues. CDR3 region: CASSNEGSSKNIQYF. CDR3 bases: TGTGCCAGCAGTAATGAAGGTTCGTCCAAAAACATTCAGTACTTC.

V and J are TRBV19 and TRBJ1-4; no reliable D call. The CDR3 totals 13 residues. Germline-derived CDR1 and CDR2 are LNHDA and SQIVND (reference sequence). The V end was cut by 6 bases, the J end by 8 bases, with 13 bases between. In nucleotides, the CDR3 is TGTGCCAGTAGGGGCTCATTGGGGGAAAAACTGTTTTTT. It yields the protein CASRGSLGEKLFF.